Included here is one T cell receptor (beta chain) sequence, with context. In the authors' methods: Using reference gene primer amplification, nucleated cell counts were estimated. Profiled with immunoSEQ multiplex PCR; TCRdb holds only in-frame clones, not every one. V, J and clone size are taken as reported in that table, and D and trimming were inferred from the DNA itself. The sample holds over 250,000 clones; about 89% are singletons and the top ten take 12%. The data belong to a study of blood T cell repertoires in COVID-19. The CDR3 is 13 amino acids. Trimming pared 0 bases from V and 2 bases from J, leaving 4 bases between. Germline CDR1 reads KGHDR; CDR2 reads SFDVKD.

The TCR comes from a woman in her sixties with acute or convalescent COVID-19. The chain carries TRBV24-1 and TRBJ2-7; D remains unclear. Input material: peripheral blood. The chain's CDR3 is CATSDLVTYEQYF. As DNA, the CDR3 is TGTGCCACCAGTGATTTGGTCACCTACGAGCAGTACTTC.